The 22 T cell receptor beta chains listed next were all sequenced from one sample in a study of shared clonotypes between healthy human individuals (TCRdb year 2020). CD8 naive samples were CD45RO-negative cells positively selected for CCR7, giving a CD45RA+CCR7+ population that excluded TemRA cells. Libraries came from the immunoSEQ multiplex PCR assay. TCRdb carries this immuneACCESS record with in-frame sequences only. Its versions omit some clonotypes, under half of them owing to an unresolved V gene in the studies checked, with the rest unexplained. The sample includes about 600,000 clones, with around 95% observed a single time. The ten largest make up over 0.09% of the sample. Material for sequencing was naive CD8+ T cells sorted from blood. What this sample's cell subset or site label stands for: CD45RA+CCR7+. The receptors come from a woman aged 25-40 years in good health.

This sequence joins TRBV7-6 and TRBJ2-7; D not resolved. The CDR3 extends over 13 amino acids. CDR1 and CDR2 from the germline V gene are SGHVS and FNYEAQ. With 0 bases removed from V and 2 bases from J, the gap between germline ends came to 5 bases. This CDR3 reads CASSLATTYEQYF. The DNA for the CDR3 is TGTGCCAGCAGCTTAGCCACCACCTACGAGCAGTACTTC. Filled out from reference TRBV7-6 and TRBJ2-7, the complete variable domain reads GAGVSQSPRYKVTKRGQDVALRCDPISGHVSLYWYRQALGQGPEFLTYFNYEAQQDKSGLPNDRFSAERPEGSISTLTIQRTEQRDSAMYRCASSLATTYEQYFGPGTRLTVT.

The chain uses TRBV28 and TRBJ1-2, with D maybe TRBD1 (5 bases). Germline V gives CDR1 MDHEN, CDR2 SYDVKM. The CDR3 sequence is 16 residues long. V was shortened by 1 base and J by 5 bases, with 17 bases between the two germline ends. The CDR3 DNA reads as TGTGCCAGCAGTTTATCTTTAGGGGACTTATCATATGGCTACACCTTC. Protein sequence: CASSLSLGDLSYGYTF.

The genes are TRBV28 and TRBJ2-7; TRBD2 aligns across 12 bases. This CDR3 region has 19 residues. V was clipped by 7 bases and J by 3 bases; unmatched bases: 19. Per germline, CDR1 MDHEN and CDR2 SYDVKM. The CDR3 is CASTTSELAGGSTLYEQYF. The CDR3 DNA sequence: TGTGCCAGCACCACATCGGAACTAGCGGGAGGTTCCACTCTCTACGAGCAGTACTTC.

J is TRBJ2-1 and V is TRBV6-1; 10 nucleotides agree with TRBD1. Germline CDR1 MNHNS, CDR2 SASEGT. CDR3 size: 16 residues. The V gene end was trimmed by 1 base and the J gene end by 7 bases; junction bases not matched to a gene: 7. For the CDR3, the DNA is TGTGCCAGCAGTGAAGTAGGGACAGGGGTTCAAAATGAGCAGTTCTTC. This codes for CASSEVGTGVQNEQFF.

The chain combines TRBV28 with TRBJ2-5; the D gene is possibly TRBD2 (5 bases). Between the trimmed V and J ends, which lost 3 bases and 3 bases, there was a span of 11 bases. The CDR3 runs 14 residues. Germline lookup yields CDR1 MDHEN and CDR2 SYDVKM. CDR3 residues: CASSFEAGEETQYF. CDR3 nucleotides: TGTGCCAGCAGTTTTGAGGCCGGGGAAGAGACCCAGTACTTC.

The chain links TRBV27 to TRBJ2-1, with D unresolved. CDR1 is MNHEY and CDR2 is SMNVEV in the germline V gene (reference sequence). The CDR3 sequence is 14 residues long. Trimming removed 0 bases at V and 6 bases at J, with 9 bases between. The CDR3 sequence is CASSLSYSGNEQFF. As DNA, the CDR3 is TGTGCCAGCAGTTTATCGTATAGTGGCAATGAGCAGTTCTTC.

The chain links TRBV19 to TRBJ1-2; D is ambiguous. V was pared by 7 bases and J by 3 bases, with 12 bases between. Per germline, CDR1 LNHDA and CDR2 SQIVND (reference sequence). This CDR3 is built from 13 residues. This CDR3 is CASKPDNDYGYTF. CDR3 sequence (DNA): TGTGCCAGTAAACCCGACAACGACTATGGCTACACCTTC. Filled out from reference TRBV19 and TRBJ1-2, the complete variable domain reads DGGITQSPKYLFRKEGQNVTLSCEQNLNHDAMYWYRQDPGQGLRLIYYSQIVNDFQKGDIAEGYSVSREKKESFPLTVTSAQKNPTAFYLCASKPDNDYGYTFGSGTRLTVV.

The chain joins TRBV5-6 to TRBJ2-5; TRBD2 matches at 8 bases. CDR1 is SGHDT and CDR2 is YYEEEE in the germline V gene. V shed 2 bases, J shed 1 base, and the junction held 4 bases outside the gene matches. The CDR3 is made up of 15 amino acids. CDR3 nucleotides: TGTGCCAGCAGCTTCCCTACTAGCGGCCAAGAGACCCAGTACTTC. Its translation is CASSFPTSGQETQYF.

The chain carries TRBV4-1 and TRBJ1-2; D may be TRBD1 (5 bases). CDR1 is MGHRA and CDR2 is YSYEKL in the germline V gene. The CDR3 length is 16 residues. The V end lost 4 bases, the J end lost 4 bases, and 19 bases lay between the germline ends. CDR3 bases: TGCGCCAGCAGCCGCAACCGGGACGGGAATATCTATGGCTACACCTTC. Protein: CASSRNRDGNIYGYTF.

The V and J genes are TRBV7-9 and TRBJ2-7; D gene uncertain. The germline V gene has CDR1 SEHNR and CDR2 FQNEAQ (reference sequence). The CDR3 is 14 amino acids. Trimming took off 5 bases at V and 2 bases at J, with 13 bases between the two ends. The CDR3 DNA follows: TGTGCCAGCAGCCCGACGACTGAACCCTACGAGCAGTACTTC. Protein: CASSPTTEPYEQYF.

The rearrangement links TRBV6-1 to TRBJ2-5; D is perhaps TRBD2 (6 bases). CDR1 is MNHNS and CDR2 is SASEGT in the germline V gene. The CDR3 loop spans 17 amino acids. Trimming took off 2 bases at V and 1 base at J, with 17 bases between the two ends. CDR3 amino acids: CASSEKNLISGQETQYF. DNA of the CDR3: TGTGCCAGCAGTGAAAAAAATTTGATTAGCGGCCAAGAGACCCAGTACTTC.

Note on this clone: Other DNA sequences within the sample encode an identical CDR3. The J gene is TRBJ2-1, the V gene TRBV19; D uncertain. V was trimmed by 1 base and J by 3 bases, leaving 10 bases between them. Germline-derived CDR1 and CDR2 are LNHDA and SQIVND (reference sequence). The CDR3 sequence is 15 residues long. CDR3 region: CASSIVPGVYNEQFF. Here the CDR3 DNA reads TGTGCCAGTAGTATAGTACCCGGAGTCTACAATGAGCAGTTCTTC. Together with reference TRBV19 and TRBJ2-1, the CDR3 gives the full variable domain: DGGITQSPKYLFRKEGQNVTLSCEQNLNHDAMYWYRQDPGQGLRLIYYSQIVNDFQKGDIAEGYSVSREKKESFPLTVTSAQKNPTAFYLCASSIVPGVYNEQFFGPGTRLTVL.

The chain combines TRBV5-6 with TRBJ2-1, with a weak D call TRBD1 (5 bases). The CDR3 spans 17 residues. From germline, CDR1 is SGHDT and CDR2 YYEEEE. Trimming pared 4 bases from V and 4 bases from J, leaving 21 bases between. CDR3: CASSPENPWGLYNEQFF. CDR3 bases: TGTGCCAGCAGCCCGGAAAACCCCTGGGGCCTTTACAATGAGCAGTTCTTC.

V and J are TRBV10-1 and TRBJ2-3, with 10 bases aligning to TRBD2. V shed 0 bases, J shed 6 bases, and the junction held 0 bases outside the gene matches. The CDR3 runs 14 residues. CDR1 and CDR2 (germline): WNHNN, SYGVQD (reference sequence). The CDR3 nucleotides read TGCGCCAGCAGTGAGTCTAGCGGGAGGGATACGCAGTATTTT. This gives the protein CASSESSGRDTQYF.

The V and J genes are TRBV5-6 and TRBJ2-1, with 7 nucleotides matching TRBD2. This CDR3 contains 15 residues. In germline, CDR1 is SGHDT, CDR2 YYEEEE. J was trimmed by 4 bases and V by 1 base; bases with no gene match: 5. The CDR3 reads CASSLSSGTYNEQFF. Written as DNA, the CDR3 is TGTGCCAGCAGCTTGTCTAGCGGAACTTACAATGAGCAGTTCTTC.

This chain connects TRBV13 to TRBJ2-2, with D perhaps TRBD1 (6 bases). CDR1 and CDR2 from the germline V gene are PRHDT and FYEKMQ (reference sequence). The CDR3 covers 17 residues. V was cut by 5 bases and J by 1 base, with 17 bases left in between. CDR3 bases: TGTGCCAGCAGCATGGGACCGGGACACCAGAACACCGGGGAGCTGTTTTTT. Translated, it gives CASSMGPGHQNTGELFF.

The V gene is TRBV7-9, the J gene TRBJ1-4; 8 nucleotides align to TRBD1. The germline V gene has CDR1 SEHNR and CDR2 FQNEAQ (reference sequence). Germline trimming cut 2 bases from V and 8 bases from J; bases unmatched to any gene: 4. This CDR3 is built from 14 residues. In nucleotides, the CDR3 is TGTGCCAGCAGCTTACCGACAGGGGAGGAAAAACTGTTTTTT. It is translated as CASSLPTGEEKLFF.

CDR3 bases: TGTGCCAGCCTCCAGGAGGTAAACTATGGCTACACCTTC. Translating gives CASLQEVNYGYTF. The chain uses TRBV6-9 and TRBJ1-2; D is unclear. The germline gives CDR1 MNHGY, CDR2 SVAAGI. V lost 8 bases, J lost 2 bases, and 12 bases lay in between. CDR3 length equals 13 residues.

This chain joins TRBV10-2 and TRBJ1-2; TRBD1 aligns across 7 bases. The V gene end was trimmed by 4 bases and the J gene end by 4 bases; junction bases not matched to a gene: 6. The length of the CDR3 is 14 residues. Per the germline V gene, CDR1 is WSHSY and CDR2 is SAAADI. The CDR3, as DNA: TGCGCCAGCAGTGTGCGAGGGGGCGCCTATGGCTACACCTTC. Translating it yields CASSVRGGAYGYTF.

The chain has TRBV4-2 and TRBJ2-7; 9 bases are shared with TRBD2. V trimming: 4 bases; J trimming: 2 bases; junction bases outside the gene matches: 6. This CDR3 comprises 15 residues. Germline lookup yields CDR1 LGHNA and CDR2 YNFKEQ. The CDR3 sequence is CASSPTERGAYEQYF. Written as DNA, the CDR3 is TGTGCCAGCAGCCCAACGGAGCGGGGGGCCTACGAGCAGTACTTC.

As for this clone: Other DNA sequences of this sample code for an identical CDR3. V gene TRBV19 combines with J gene TRBJ2-2; TRBD2 agrees at 7 bases. With V trimmed by 3 bases and J by 4 bases, 2 bases remained unmatched. CDR1 and CDR2 (germline): LNHDA, SQIVND (reference sequence). The CDR3 runs to 14 residues. The CDR3 region has the DNA TGTGCCAGTAGTATTTGGGGGGGCACCGGGGAGCTGTTTTTT. Translated: CASSIWGGTGELFF.

The V call is TRBV11-2, the J call TRBJ1-1; D uncertain. CDR3 length: 11 amino acids. CDR1 is SGHAT, CDR2 FQNNGV, per germline. Between the trimmed V and J ends, which lost 3 bases and 8 bases, there was a span of 7 bases. The CDR3 sequence: CASSFLAEAFF. The CDR3 DNA sequence: TGTGCCAGCAGCTTCCTGGCCGAAGCTTTCTTT. Drawing the rest from reference TRBV11-2 and TRBJ1-1, the complete variable domain is EAGVAQSPRYKIIEKRQSVAFWCNPISGHATLYWYQQILGQGPKLLIQFQNNGVVDDSQLPKDRFSAERLKGVDSTLKIQPAKLEDSAVYLCASSFLAEAFFGQGTRLTVV.